This passage covers 5 T cell receptor beta chains from one sample sequenced in a study of blood T cell repertoires in COVID-19. Some clones are missing from TCRdb's copy, which holds only in-frame ones; the method was immunoSEQ multiplex PCR. Here the sample spans some 180,000 clones, approximately 90% being singletons. Material for sequencing was peripheral blood. These receptors all stem from a man aged 35 to 55 with active or convalescent COVID-19.

This clone was observed a handful of times. CDR3 DNA: TGCGCCAGCAGCTTCCTAGCGTCCTCATCCGAGCAGTACTTC. Protein: CASSFLASSSEQYF. V is TRBV5-1 and J is TRBJ2-7, with TRBD2 as a possible D gene (6 bases). The CDR3 contains 14 residues. V lost 2 bases to trimming and J lost 6 bases, with 15 bases between them. Looked up from germline, CDR1 is SGHRS and CDR2 is YFSETQ.

V usage is TRBV6-6 and J usage is TRBJ1-2, with TRBD1 matching 12 bases. Germline-derived CDR1 and CDR2 are MNHNY and SVGAGI (reference sequence). The junction had 4 bases not matched to a gene; V was cut back by 6 bases and J by 5 bases. The CDR3 covers 14 residues. CDR3 loop: CASRPGQGAYGYTF. CDR3 sequence (DNA): TGTGCCAGCAGACCGGGACAGGGGGCTTATGGCTACACCTTC.

This clone has a single count. This chain connects TRBV5-1 to TRBJ2-3; no clear D gene. The CDR3 sequence is 12 residues long. V lost 5 bases and J 1 base, leaving 5 bases between the germline ends. Germline V gene lookup returns CDR1 SGHRS and CDR2 YFSETQ. The CDR3 sequence is CASSIGTDTQYF. The CDR3 coding sequence is TGCGCCAGCAGTATAGGCACAGATACGCAGTATTTT.

This chain links TRBV6-5 with TRBJ1-3, with D tentatively TRBD1 (5 bases). This CDR3 contains 14 residues. Trimming cost V 5 bases and J 4 bases, with 12 bases left between them. The germline V gene encodes CDR1 MNHEY and CDR2 SVGAGI. In DNA, the CDR3 is TGTGCCAGCAGTAACCAGGGTTCCGGAAACACCATATATTTT. It yields the protein CASSNQGSGNTIYF.

The rearrangement uses TRBV3-1 (or the pseudogene TRBV3-2) and TRBJ2-7; 13 positions agree with TRBD2. Trimming cost V 0 bases and J 5 bases; bases outside gene matches: 16. The CDR3 runs to 20 residues. Per germline, CDR1 LGHDT and CDR2 YNNKEL (reference sequence). CDR3 DNA sequence: TGTGCCAGCAGCCAAGAGGGGCACTTAACTAGCGGGGGGGCTACAGACGAGCAGTACTTC. Protein product: CASSQEGHLTSGGATDEQYF.